This TCR beta chain stems from a study of blood T cell repertoires in COVID-19. CDR1 SGHAT and CDR2 FQDESV come from the germline V gene (reference sequence). The CDR3 length is 12 residues. Between the trimmed V and J ends, which lost 5 bases and 7 bases, there was a span of 11 bases. This table comes from immunoSEQ multiplex PCR, and its TCRdb copy is limited to in-frame clones, with some not included. The repertoire includes 200,000 to 250,000 clones, about 90% of them detected once, and about 3.5% sits in the top ten. Participant reports of clinical history set cohort assignment. This TCR was recovered from a woman aged 30 to 39 who had been exposed to COVID-19. The V gene is TRBV11-1, the J gene TRBJ2-5; tentative D call: TRBD2 (5 bases). Sequenced: PBMCs or T cells enriched from blood (not recorded which). CDR3 DNA: TGTGCCAGCAGCGATAGCGTCGGGACCCAGTACTTC. Residues: CASSDSVGTQYF.